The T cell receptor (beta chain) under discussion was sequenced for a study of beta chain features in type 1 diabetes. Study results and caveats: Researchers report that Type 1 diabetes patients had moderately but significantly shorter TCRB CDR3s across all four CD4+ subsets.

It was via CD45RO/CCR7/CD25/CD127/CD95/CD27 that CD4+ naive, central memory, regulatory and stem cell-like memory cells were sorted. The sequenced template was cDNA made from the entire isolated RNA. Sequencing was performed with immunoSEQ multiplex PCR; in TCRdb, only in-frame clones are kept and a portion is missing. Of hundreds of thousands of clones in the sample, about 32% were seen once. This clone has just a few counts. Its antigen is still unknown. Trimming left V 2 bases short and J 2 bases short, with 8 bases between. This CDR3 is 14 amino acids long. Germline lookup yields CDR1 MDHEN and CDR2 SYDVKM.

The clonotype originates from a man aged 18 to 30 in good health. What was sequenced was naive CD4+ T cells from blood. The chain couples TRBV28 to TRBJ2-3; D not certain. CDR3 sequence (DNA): TGTGCCAGCAGTTTAGAAATTCCCACAGATACGCAGTATTTT. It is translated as CASSLEIPTDTQYF. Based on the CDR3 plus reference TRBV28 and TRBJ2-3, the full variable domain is DVKVTQSSRYLVKRTGEKVFLECVQDMDHENMFWYRQDPGLGLRLIYFSYDVKMKEKGDIPEGYSVSREKKERFSLILESASTNQTSMYLCASSLEIPTDTQYFGPGTRLTVL.